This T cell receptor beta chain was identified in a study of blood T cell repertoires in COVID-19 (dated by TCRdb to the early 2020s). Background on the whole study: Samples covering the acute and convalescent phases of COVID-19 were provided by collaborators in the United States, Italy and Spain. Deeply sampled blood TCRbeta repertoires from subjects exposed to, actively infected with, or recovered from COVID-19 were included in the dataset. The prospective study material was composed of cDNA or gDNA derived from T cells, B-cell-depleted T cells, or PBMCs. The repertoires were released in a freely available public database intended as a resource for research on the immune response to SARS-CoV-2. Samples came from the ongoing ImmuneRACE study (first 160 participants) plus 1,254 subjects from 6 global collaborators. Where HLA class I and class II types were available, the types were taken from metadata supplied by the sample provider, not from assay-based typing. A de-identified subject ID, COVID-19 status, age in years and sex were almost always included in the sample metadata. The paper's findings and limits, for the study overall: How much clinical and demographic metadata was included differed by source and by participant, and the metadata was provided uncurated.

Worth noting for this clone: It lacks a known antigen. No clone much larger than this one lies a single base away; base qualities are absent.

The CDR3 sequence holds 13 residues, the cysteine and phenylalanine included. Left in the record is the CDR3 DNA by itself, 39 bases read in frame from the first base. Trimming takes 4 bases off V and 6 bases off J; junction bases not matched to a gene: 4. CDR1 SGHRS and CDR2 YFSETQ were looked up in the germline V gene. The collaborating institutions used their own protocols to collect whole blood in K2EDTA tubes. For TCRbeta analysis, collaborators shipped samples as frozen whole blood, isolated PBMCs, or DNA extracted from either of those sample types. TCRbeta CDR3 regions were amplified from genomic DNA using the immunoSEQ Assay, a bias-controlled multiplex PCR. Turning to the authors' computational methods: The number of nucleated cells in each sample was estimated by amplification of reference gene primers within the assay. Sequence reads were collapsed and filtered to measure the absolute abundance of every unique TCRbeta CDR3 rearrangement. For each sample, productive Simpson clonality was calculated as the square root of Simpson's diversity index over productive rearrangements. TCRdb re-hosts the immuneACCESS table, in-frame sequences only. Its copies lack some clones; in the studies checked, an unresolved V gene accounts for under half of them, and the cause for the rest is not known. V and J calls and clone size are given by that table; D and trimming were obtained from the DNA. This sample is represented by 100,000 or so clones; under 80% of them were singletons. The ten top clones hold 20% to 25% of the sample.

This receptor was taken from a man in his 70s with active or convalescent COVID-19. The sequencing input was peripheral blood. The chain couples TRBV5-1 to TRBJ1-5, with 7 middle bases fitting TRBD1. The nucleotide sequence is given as TGCGCCAGCAGCGAAGGGGGCAGTCAGCCCCAGCATTTT. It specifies CASSEGGSQPQHF.